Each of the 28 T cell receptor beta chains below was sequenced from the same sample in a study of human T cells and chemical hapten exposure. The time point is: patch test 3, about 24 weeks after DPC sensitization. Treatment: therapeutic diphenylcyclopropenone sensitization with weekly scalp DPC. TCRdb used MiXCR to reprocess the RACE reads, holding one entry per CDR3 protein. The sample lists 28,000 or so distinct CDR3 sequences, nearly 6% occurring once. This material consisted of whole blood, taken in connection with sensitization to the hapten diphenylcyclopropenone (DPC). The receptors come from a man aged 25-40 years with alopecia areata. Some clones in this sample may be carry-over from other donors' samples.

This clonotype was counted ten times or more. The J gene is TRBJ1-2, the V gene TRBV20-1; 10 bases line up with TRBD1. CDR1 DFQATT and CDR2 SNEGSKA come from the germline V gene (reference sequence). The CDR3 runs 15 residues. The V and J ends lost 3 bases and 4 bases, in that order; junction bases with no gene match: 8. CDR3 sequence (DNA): TGCAGTGCTAGGAGGACGGACAGGGGGTCCTATGGCTACACCTTC. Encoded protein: CSARRTDRGSYGYTF.

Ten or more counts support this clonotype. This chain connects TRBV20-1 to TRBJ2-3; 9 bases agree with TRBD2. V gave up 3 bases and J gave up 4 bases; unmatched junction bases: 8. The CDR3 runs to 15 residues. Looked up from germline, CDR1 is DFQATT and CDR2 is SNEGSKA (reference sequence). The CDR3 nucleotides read TGCAGTGCTAGTGCACCGGGACTAGCTGCAGATACGCAGTATTTT. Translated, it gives CSASAPGLAADTQYF.

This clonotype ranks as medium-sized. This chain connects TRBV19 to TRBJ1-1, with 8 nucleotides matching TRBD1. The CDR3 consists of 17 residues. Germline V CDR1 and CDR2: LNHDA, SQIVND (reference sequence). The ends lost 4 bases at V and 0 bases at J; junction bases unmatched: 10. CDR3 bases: TGTGCCAGTAGTAAGGACAGGGTCGAGTCGTTGAACACTGAAGCTTTCTTT. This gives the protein CASSKDRVESLNTEAFF. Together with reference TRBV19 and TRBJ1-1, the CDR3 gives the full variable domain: DGGITQSPKYLFRKEGQNVTLSCEQNLNHDAMYWYRQDPGQGLRLIYYSQIVNDFQKGDIAEGYSVSREKKESFPLTVTSAQKNPTAFYLCASSKDRVESLNTEAFFGQGTRLTVV.

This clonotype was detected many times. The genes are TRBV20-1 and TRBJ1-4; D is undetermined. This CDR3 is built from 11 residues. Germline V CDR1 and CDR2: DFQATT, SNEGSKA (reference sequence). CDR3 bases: TGCAGCGTGCTAGTTGTGGAAAAACTGTTTTTT. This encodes CSVLVVEKLFF.

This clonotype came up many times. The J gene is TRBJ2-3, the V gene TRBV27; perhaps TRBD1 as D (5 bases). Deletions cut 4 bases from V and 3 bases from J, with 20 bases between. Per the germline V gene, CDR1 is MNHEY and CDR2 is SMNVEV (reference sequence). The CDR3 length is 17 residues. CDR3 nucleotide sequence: TGTGCCAGCAGTTCCGAGCGCCAGGGTGGCGGAACAGATACGCAGTATTTT. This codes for CASSSERQGGGTDTQYF.

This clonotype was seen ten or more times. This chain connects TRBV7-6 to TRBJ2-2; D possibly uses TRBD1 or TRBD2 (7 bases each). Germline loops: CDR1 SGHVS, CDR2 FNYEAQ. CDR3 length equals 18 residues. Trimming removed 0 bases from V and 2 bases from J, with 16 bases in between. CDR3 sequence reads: CASSLATGEGRNTGELFF. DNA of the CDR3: TGTGCCAGCAGCTTAGCTACAGGGGAGGGAAGAAACACCGGGGAGCTGTTTTTT.

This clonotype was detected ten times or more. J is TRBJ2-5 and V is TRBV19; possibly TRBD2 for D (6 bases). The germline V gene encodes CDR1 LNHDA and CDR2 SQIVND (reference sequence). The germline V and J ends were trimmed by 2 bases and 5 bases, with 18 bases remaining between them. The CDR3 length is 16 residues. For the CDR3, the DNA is TGTGCCAGTAGTATAATTAGCGGCAGGGCGGAGGAGACCCAGTACTTC. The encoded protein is CASSIISGRAEETQYF.

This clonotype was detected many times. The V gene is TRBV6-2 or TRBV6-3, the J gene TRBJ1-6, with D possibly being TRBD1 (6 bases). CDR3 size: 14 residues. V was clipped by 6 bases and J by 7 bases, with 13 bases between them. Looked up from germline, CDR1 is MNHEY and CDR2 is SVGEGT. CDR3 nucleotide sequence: TGTGCCAGCAGAGCGGGACAAGCCAATTCACCCCTCCACTTT. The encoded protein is CASRAGQANSPLHF.

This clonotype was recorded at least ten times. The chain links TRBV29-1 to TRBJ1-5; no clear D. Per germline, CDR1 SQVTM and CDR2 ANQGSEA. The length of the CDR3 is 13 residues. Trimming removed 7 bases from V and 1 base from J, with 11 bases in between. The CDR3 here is CSASWASNQPQHF. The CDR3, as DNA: TGCAGCGCCTCCTGGGCCAGCAATCAGCCCCAGCATTTT.

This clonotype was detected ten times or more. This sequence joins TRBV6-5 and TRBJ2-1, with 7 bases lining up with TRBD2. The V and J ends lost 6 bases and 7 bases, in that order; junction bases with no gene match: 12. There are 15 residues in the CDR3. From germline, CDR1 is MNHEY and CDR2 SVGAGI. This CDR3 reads CASRPLAGSGNEQFF. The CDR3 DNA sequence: TGTGCCAGCAGGCCTTTAGCGGGTTCGGGTAATGAGCAGTTCTTC.

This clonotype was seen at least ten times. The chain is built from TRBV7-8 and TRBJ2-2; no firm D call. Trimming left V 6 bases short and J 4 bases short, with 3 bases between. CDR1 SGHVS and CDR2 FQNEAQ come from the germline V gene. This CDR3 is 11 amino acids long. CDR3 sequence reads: CASRPTGELFF. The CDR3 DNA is TGTGCCAGCAGGCCCACCGGGGAGCTGTTTTTT.

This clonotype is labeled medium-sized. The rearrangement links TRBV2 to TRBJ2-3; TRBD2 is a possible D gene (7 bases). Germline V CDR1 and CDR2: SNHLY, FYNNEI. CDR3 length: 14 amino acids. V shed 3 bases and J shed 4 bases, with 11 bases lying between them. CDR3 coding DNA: TGTGCCAGCAGTGAGGGGGGGGGCGCAGATACGCAGTATTTT. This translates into CASSEGGGADTQYF.

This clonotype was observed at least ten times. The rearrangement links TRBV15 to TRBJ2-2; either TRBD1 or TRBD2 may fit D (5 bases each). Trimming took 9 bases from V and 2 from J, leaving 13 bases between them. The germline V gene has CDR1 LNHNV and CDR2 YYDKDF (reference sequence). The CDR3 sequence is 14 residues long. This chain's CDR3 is CATGRTGNTGELFF. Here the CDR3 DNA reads TGTGCCACGGGACGGACTGGCAACACCGGGGAGCTGTTTTTT.

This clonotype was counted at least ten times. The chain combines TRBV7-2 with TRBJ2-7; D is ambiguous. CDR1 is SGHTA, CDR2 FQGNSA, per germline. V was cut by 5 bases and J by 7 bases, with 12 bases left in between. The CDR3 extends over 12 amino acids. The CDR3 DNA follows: TGTGCCAGCAGCAACCTCCAAGGGGAGCAGTACTTC. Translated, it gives CASSNLQGEQYF.

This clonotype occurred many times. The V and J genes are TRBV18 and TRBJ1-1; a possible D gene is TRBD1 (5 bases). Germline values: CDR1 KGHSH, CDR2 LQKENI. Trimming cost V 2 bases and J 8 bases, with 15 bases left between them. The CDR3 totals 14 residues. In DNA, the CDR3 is TGTGCCAGCTCACCAAGACCCGACAGCAGAGAAGCTTTCTTT. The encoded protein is CASSPRPDSREAFF.

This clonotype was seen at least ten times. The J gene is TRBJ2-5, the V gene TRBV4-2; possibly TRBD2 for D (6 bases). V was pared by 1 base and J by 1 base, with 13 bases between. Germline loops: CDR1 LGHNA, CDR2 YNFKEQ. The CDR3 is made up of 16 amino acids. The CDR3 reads CASSQGGRLVQETQYF. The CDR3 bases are TGTGCCAGCAGCCAAGGCGGTCGACTAGTCCAAGAGACCCAGTACTTC.

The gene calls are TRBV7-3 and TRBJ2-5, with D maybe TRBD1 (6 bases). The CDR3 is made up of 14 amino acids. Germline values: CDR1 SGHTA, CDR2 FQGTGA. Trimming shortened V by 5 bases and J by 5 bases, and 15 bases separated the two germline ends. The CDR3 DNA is TGTGCCAGCAGCCCCGGGACATGGTGGGAGACCCAGTACTTC. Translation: CASSPGTWWETQYF.

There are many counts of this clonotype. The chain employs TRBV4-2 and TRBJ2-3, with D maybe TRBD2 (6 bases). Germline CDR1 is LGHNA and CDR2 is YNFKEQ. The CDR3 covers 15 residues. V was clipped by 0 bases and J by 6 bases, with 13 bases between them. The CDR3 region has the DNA TGTGCCAGCAGCCAAGAGGGGACTTCCCGTGATACGCAGTATTTT. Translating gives CASSQEGTSRDTQYF.

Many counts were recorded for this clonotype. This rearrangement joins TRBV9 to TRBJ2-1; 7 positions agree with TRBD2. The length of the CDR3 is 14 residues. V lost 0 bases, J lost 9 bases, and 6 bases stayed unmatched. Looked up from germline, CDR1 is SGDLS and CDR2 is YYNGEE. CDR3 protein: CASSVGGSSIEQFF. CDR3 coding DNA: TGTGCCAGCAGCGTAGGCGGGAGTTCGATTGAGCAGTTCTTC.

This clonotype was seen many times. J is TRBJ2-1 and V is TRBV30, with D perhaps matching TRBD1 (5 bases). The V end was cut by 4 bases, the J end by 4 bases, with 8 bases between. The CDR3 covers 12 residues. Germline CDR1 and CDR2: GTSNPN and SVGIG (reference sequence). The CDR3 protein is CAWNQGYNEQFF. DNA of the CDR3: TGTGCCTGGAATCAGGGATACAATGAGCAGTTCTTC.

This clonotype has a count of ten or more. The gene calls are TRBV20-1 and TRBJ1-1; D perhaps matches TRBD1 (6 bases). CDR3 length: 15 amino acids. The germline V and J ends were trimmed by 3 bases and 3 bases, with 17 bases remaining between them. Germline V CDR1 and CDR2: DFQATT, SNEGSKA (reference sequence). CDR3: CSASLIRDTYTEAFF. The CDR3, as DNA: TGCAGTGCTAGCTTGATCCGGGACACATACACTGAAGCTTTCTTT.

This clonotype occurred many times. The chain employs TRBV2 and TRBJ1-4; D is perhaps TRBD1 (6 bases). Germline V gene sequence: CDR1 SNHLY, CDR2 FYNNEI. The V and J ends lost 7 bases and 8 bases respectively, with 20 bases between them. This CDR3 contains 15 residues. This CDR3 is CASMTTGLGYEKLFF. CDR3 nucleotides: TGTGCCAGCATGACCACAGGGTTGGGATACGAAAAACTGTTTTTT.

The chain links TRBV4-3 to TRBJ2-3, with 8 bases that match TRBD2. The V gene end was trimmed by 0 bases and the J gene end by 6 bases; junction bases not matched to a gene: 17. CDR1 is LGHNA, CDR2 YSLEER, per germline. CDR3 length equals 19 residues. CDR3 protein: CASSQDIPTSGGPGDTQYF. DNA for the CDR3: TGCGCCAGCAGCCAAGATATCCCCACTAGCGGCGGACCGGGCGATACGCAGTATTTT.

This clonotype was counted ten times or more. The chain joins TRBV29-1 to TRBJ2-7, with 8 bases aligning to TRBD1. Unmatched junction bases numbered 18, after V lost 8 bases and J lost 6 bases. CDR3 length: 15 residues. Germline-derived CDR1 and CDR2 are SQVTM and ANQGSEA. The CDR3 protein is CSIVPDRGPIGEQYF. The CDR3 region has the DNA TGCAGCATCGTCCCCGACAGGGGCCCGATCGGCGAGCAGTACTTC.

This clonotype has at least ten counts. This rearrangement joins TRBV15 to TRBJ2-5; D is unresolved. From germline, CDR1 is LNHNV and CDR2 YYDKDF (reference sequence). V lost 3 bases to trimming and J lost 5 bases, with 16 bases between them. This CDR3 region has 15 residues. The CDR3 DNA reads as TGTGCCACCAGCAGTGAAGGAAAGGGCGTGGAGACCCAGTACTTC. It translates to CATSSEGKGVETQYF.

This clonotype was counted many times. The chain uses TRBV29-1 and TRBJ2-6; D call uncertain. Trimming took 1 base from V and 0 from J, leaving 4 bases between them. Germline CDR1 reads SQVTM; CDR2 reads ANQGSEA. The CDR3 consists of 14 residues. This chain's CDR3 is CSVEAGSGANVLTF. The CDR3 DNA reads TGCAGCGTTGAAGCCGGCTCTGGGGCCAACGTCCTGACTTTC. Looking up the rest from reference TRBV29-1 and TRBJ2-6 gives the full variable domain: SAVISQKPSRDICQRGTSLTIQCQVDSQVTMMFWYRQQPGQSLTLIATANQGSEATYESGFVIDKFPISRPNLTFSTLTVSNMSPEDSSIYLCSVEAGSGANVLTFGAGSRLTVL.

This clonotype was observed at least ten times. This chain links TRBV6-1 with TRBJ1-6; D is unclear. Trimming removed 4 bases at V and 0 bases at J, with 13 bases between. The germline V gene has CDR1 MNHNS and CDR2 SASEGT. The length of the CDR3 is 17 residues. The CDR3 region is CASSAQDRSSYNSPLHF. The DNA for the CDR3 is TGTGCCAGCAGTGCCCAAGACCGGAGCTCCTATAATTCACCCCTCCACTTT.

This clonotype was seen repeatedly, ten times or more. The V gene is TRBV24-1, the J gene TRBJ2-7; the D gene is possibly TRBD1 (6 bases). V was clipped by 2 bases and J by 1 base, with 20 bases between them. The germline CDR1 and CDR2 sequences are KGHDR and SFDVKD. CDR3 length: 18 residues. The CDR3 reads CATSDSRITGISSYEQYF. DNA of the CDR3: TGTGCCACCAGTGATTCCAGGATAACAGGGATCAGTTCCTACGAGCAGTACTTC.